Following are 30 T cell receptor beta chains from one sample sequenced in a study of spatial heterogeneity in lung cancer. Noted time point: sample taken at primary tumor resection. MiXCR, applied by TCRdb to the 5' RACE reads, yields one record per CDR3 protein. The table records fewer than 5,500 distinct CDR3 sequences, approximately 4% of them present only once. The sequencing here drew on normal lung tissue next to the tumor, taken at surgery. The source is a male donor with early-stage non-small cell lung cancer.

This clonotype is medium-sized. This chain connects TRBV29-1 to TRBJ2-7, with D perhaps TRBD2 (5 bases). Germline loops: CDR1 SQVTM, CDR2 ANQGSEA. CDR3 length: 12 amino acids. Trimming took off 1 base at V and 5 bases at J, with 9 bases between the two ends. CDR3 sequence (DNA): TGCAGCGTTGAAGGAGGGATCCACGAGCAGTACTTC. It encodes CSVEGGIHEQYF.

This clonotype is deemed medium-sized. The rearrangement joins TRBV7-2 to TRBJ2-1, with 8 bases fitting TRBD2. From germline, CDR1 is SGHTA and CDR2 FQGNSA. Trimming cost V 5 bases and J 6 bases; bases outside gene matches: 12. The CDR3 length is 16 residues. The CDR3 reads CASSRLSGSFVNEQFF. As DNA, the CDR3 is TGTGCCAGCAGCCGACTCAGCGGGAGCTTCGTCAATGAGCAGTTCTTC. The full variable domain, in which reference TRBV7-2 and TRBJ2-1 provide the parts outside the CDR3, is GAGVSQSPSNKVTEKGKDVELRCDPISGHTALYWYRQSLGQGLEFLIYFQGNSAPDKSGLPSDRFSAERTGGSVSTLTIQRTQQEDSAVYLCASSRLSGSFVNEQFFGPGTRLTVL.

The gene calls are TRBV12-3 or TRBV12-4 and TRBJ1-4; D is possibly TRBD1 (6 bases). Trimming pared 6 bases from V and 5 bases from J, leaving 10 bases between. The CDR3 has 13 amino acids. The DNA for the CDR3 is TGTGCCAGCAGGGAGACAGGAAATGAAAAACTGTTTTTT. This encodes CASRETGNEKLFF.

By frequency in the sample, this clonotype is medium-sized. The chain employs TRBV20-1 and TRBJ1-2; a possible D gene is TRBD1 (5 bases). V lost 6 bases to trimming and J lost 4 bases, with 12 bases between them. There are 12 residues in the CDR3. Germline V CDR1 and CDR2: DFQATT, SNEGSKA (reference sequence). The CDR3 here is CSAPTDFYGYTF. The CDR3 DNA is TGCAGTGCCCCGACAGATTTCTATGGCTACACCTTC.

This clonotype was observed at least ten times. The chain recombines TRBV7-2 with TRBJ2-7; 11 nucleotides agree with TRBD1. The CDR3 runs 15 residues. The J segment lost 3 bases and the V segment lost 5 bases, leaving 6 bases of the junction unmatched. Germline lookup yields CDR1 SGHTA and CDR2 FQGNSA. Here the CDR3 DNA reads TGTGCCAGCAGCGGGGGACAGGGGGTTCTCTACGAGCAGTACTTC. Protein product: CASSGGQGVLYEQYF.

This clonotype ranks as medium-sized (0.01 to 0.1%). The V gene is TRBV9, the J gene TRBJ1-1; 11 nucleotides line up with TRBD1. Trimming at V came to 4 bases and at J to 0 bases, leaving 5 bases not matched to a gene. Germline V CDR1 and CDR2: SGDLS, YYNGEE. CDR3 size: 16 residues. The CDR3 nucleotides are TGTGCCAGCAGCATCGGACAGGGGGCCATGAACACTGAAGCTTTCTTT. This sequence encodes CASSIGQGAMNTEAFF. The entire variable domain, with the rest obtained from reference TRBV9 and TRBJ1-1, is as follows: DSGVTQTPKHLITATGQRVTLRCSPRSGDLSVYWYQQSLDQGLQFLIQYYNGEERAKGNILERFSAQQFPDLHSELNLSSLELGDSALYFCASSIGQGAMNTEAFFGQGTRLTVV.

This clonotype appeared many times. This chain links TRBV7-9 with TRBJ2-5; D remains unclear. The CDR3 contains 13 residues. Germline assignment: CDR1 SEHNR and CDR2 FQNEAQ (reference sequence). V was clipped by 7 bases and J by 5 bases, with 14 bases between them. The CDR3 sequence is CASIPQVGETQYF. The CDR3 region has the DNA TGTGCCAGCATCCCACAAGTCGGGGAGACCCAGTACTTC.

This clonotype has a count of ten or more. This chain joins TRBV6-2 or TRBV6-3 and TRBJ2-3; 10 bases are a match to TRBD2. Germline loops: CDR1 MNHEY, CDR2 SVGEGT. CDR3 length: 16 amino acids. V gave up 5 bases and J gave up 2 bases; unmatched junction bases: 7. The chain's CDR3 is CASSNTSGIFTDTQYF. The CDR3 nucleotides are TGTGCCAGCAGTAACACTAGCGGGATTTTCACAGATACGCAGTATTTT.

There are many counts of this clonotype. V and J are TRBV29-1 and TRBJ1-2; D remains ambiguous. Germline V gene lookup returns CDR1 SQVTM and CDR2 ANQGSEA. The ends were cut back, 6 bases at V and 8 bases at J, with 16 bases in the middle. CDR3 size: 12 residues. CDR3 region: CSVGAVGRGYTF. DNA for the CDR3: TGCAGCGTCGGAGCAGTCGGGAGGGGCTACACCTTC. The whole variable domain, remainder taken from reference TRBV29-1 and TRBJ1-2, is SAVISQKPSRDICQRGTSLTIQCQVDSQVTMMFWYRQQPGQSLTLIATANQGSEATYESGFVIDKFPISRPNLTFSTLTVSNMSPEDSSIYLCSVGAVGRGYTFGSGTRLTVV.

This clonotype is termed medium-sized. The V gene is TRBV10-3, the J gene TRBJ2-5; 8 positions match TRBD2. Trimming removed 3 bases from V and 3 bases from J; junction bases left unmatched: 9. Per germline, CDR1 ENHRY and CDR2 SYGVKD. This CDR3 has 16 amino acids. CDR3 in DNA: TGTGCCATCAGTGACCCTCCGGGGGGGGGGGAAGAGACCCAGTACTTC. It translates to CAISDPPGGGEETQYF.

The chain carries TRBV29-1 and TRBJ2-5, with a tentative D call TRBD2 (6 bases). CDR1 is SQVTM and CDR2 is ANQGSEA in the germline V gene. The CDR3 has 15 amino acids. V shed 3 bases and J shed 3 bases, with 17 bases lying between them. The CDR3 protein is CSVDAPGVLEETQYF. The CDR3 region has the DNA TGCAGCGTTGATGCCCCGGGGGTTCTGGAAGAGACCCAGTACTTC.

By frequency in the sample, this clonotype is medium-sized. CDR3 sequence (DNA): TGTGCCAGCAGTCCTAGCGTTGGGGTTGGGGGGGAGCTGTTTTTT. This gives the protein CASSPSVGVGGELFF. The chain joins TRBV12-3 or TRBV12-4 to TRBJ2-2; D is possibly TRBD2 (6 bases). V lost 5 bases and J 8 bases, leaving 18 bases between the germline ends. This CDR3 has 15 amino acids.

This clonotype has ten or more counts. The J gene is TRBJ2-6, the V gene TRBV30; tentatively, D is TRBD1 (6 bases). The germline V gene has CDR1 GTSNPN and CDR2 SVGIG (reference sequence). V was trimmed by 3 bases and J by 4 bases, leaving 22 bases between them. The CDR3 length is 18 residues. CDR3 DNA: TGTGCCTGGAGAGGACAGTTCTTAGGGGACGGAGGGGCCAACGTCCTGACTTTC. It codes for CAWRGQFLGDGGANVLTF.

This clonotype was observed at least ten times. The rearrangement uses TRBV20-1 and TRBJ2-1; D gene ambiguous. V shed 8 bases and J shed 0 bases, with 11 bases lying between them. Germline V gene sequence: CDR1 DFQATT, CDR2 SNEGSKA (reference sequence). The CDR3 length is 13 residues. Here the CDR3 reads CSPQLSSYNEQFF. The CDR3 nucleotides read TGCAGTCCCCAACTGAGCTCCTACAATGAGCAGTTCTTC.

This clonotype was recorded at least ten times. V gene TRBV30 combines with J gene TRBJ2-1; 7 bases match TRBD2. The germline V gene has CDR1 GTSNPN and CDR2 SVGIG (reference sequence). This CDR3 has 12 amino acids. The V and J ends lost 3 bases and 12 bases, in that order; junction bases with no gene match: 8. In DNA, the CDR3 is TGTGCCTGGAGCGGGGAGGGCTCTCTGCAGTTCTTC. Translating gives CAWSGEGSLQFF.

This clonotype rates as medium-sized. The genes are TRBV4-1 and TRBJ2-1; D possibly matches TRBD1 or TRBD2 (5 bases each). CDR1 MGHRA and CDR2 YSYEKL come from the germline V gene. The CDR3 is 17 amino acids. V shed 1 base and J shed 9 bases, with 22 bases lying between them. CDR3 sequence reads: CASSQASPDSTRGEQFF. The CDR3 nucleotides read TGCGCCAGCAGCCAAGCCTCTCCTGACAGTACGAGGGGTGAGCAGTTCTTC.

This clonotype was seen ten or more times. This chain connects TRBV30 to TRBJ2-2, with 7 bases matching TRBD2. The V segment lost 2 bases and the J segment 3 bases; nucleotides outside the gene matches: 3. The CDR3 is 14 residues long. CDR1 and CDR2 (germline): GTSNPN, SVGIG (reference sequence). Here the CDR3 DNA reads TGTGCCTGGAGTCCCGGGAGGCACACCGGGGAGCTGTTTTTT. This encodes CAWSPGRHTGELFF.

Judged by abundance, this clonotype is medium-sized. The genes are TRBV2 and TRBJ2-1; 7 nucleotides agree with TRBD2. V trimming: 1 base; J trimming: 2 bases; junction bases outside the gene matches: 5. The germline V gene has CDR1 SNHLY and CDR2 FYNNEI. The CDR3 runs 16 residues. The CDR3 region has the DNA TGTGCCAGCAGTGAAGGAACTAGCGAAACCTACAATGAGCAGTTCTTC. Translated, it gives CASSEGTSETYNEQFF.

V and J are TRBV4-2 and TRBJ1-1; D gene uncertain. The length of the CDR3 is 15 residues. Trimming shortened V by 3 bases and J by 6 bases, and 17 bases separated the two germline ends. The germline gives CDR1 LGHNA, CDR2 YNFKEQ. The CDR3 loop is CASSHALNTAPEAFF. CDR3 nucleotides: TGTGCCAGCAGCCACGCATTGAACACGGCCCCTGAAGCTTTCTTT.

This clonotype was counted at least ten times. The chain recombines TRBV6-1 with TRBJ1-6; 8 bases are a match to TRBD1. V was clipped by 3 bases and J by 7 bases; unmatched bases: 5. The CDR3 runs 15 residues. CDR1 and CDR2 (germline): MNHNS, SASEGT. CDR3 loop: CASSDLTGANSPLHF. The DNA for the CDR3 is TGTGCCAGCAGTGACTTGACAGGGGCGAATTCACCCCTCCACTTT.

This clonotype was detected many times. V and J are TRBV5-1 and TRBJ2-4; the match to TRBD2 covers 14 bases. The CDR3 extends over 16 amino acids. Germline trimming cut 7 bases from V and 9 bases from J; bases unmatched to any gene: 12. In germline, CDR1 is SGHRS, CDR2 YFSETQ. The CDR3: CASRPGLAGVGGIQYF. CDR3 sequence (DNA): TGCGCCAGCCGACCGGGACTAGCGGGAGTAGGGGGCATTCAGTACTTC.

This sequence joins TRBV5-1 and TRBJ2-1, with a tentative D call TRBD2 (5 bases). In germline, CDR1 is SGHRS, CDR2 YFSETQ. V was cut by 1 base and J by 7 bases, with 15 bases left in between. This CDR3 comprises 15 residues. The CDR3 DNA follows: TGCGCCAGCAGCTTGTTCGGTCCGGGGATAAATGAGCAGTTCTTC. Its protein product is CASSLFGPGINEQFF.

This clonotype qualifies as medium-sized. V and J are TRBV2 and TRBJ2-7, with TRBD2 matching over 7 bases. V dropped 2 bases and J dropped 7; count of bases not matched to a gene: 8. Looked up from germline, CDR1 is SNHLY and CDR2 is FYNNEI. The CDR3 runs to 14 residues. The CDR3 reads CASSERGVRGEQYF. The DNA of the CDR3 is TGTGCCAGCAGTGAACGGGGGGTTCGGGGGGAGCAGTACTTC.

This clonotype has only a few counts. This chain joins TRBV7-2 and TRBJ2-2, with 7 positions matching TRBD1. This CDR3 is built from 15 residues. Germline values: CDR1 SGHTA, CDR2 FQGNSA. J lost 6 bases, V lost 4 bases, and 8 bases had no gene match. In nucleotides, the CDR3 is TGTGCCAGCAGCTCGCCGGGACAGTTATCCGGGGAGCTGTTTTTT. Its translation: CASSSPGQLSGELFF.

This clonotype is large in the sample. The chain is built from TRBV29-1 and TRBJ1-2, with TRBD1 matching over 7 bases. The CDR3 contains 12 residues. Germline V CDR1 and CDR2: SQVTM, ANQGSEA. CDR3 bases: TGCACCTACGATAGGGACAGCTATGGCTACACCTTC. Protein sequence: CTYDRDSYGYTF.

By sample fraction, this clonotype is medium-sized. CDR3 nucleotides: TGTGCCAGCAGTCGCGGGTTGGTCACTGAAGCTTTCTTT. Protein product: CASSRGLVTEAFF. This sequence joins TRBV12-3 or TRBV12-4 and TRBJ1-1; no clear D gene. Trimming removed 5 bases from V and 4 bases from J, with 11 bases in between. This CDR3 is 13 amino acids long.

This clonotype was found many times. V usage is TRBV12-3 or TRBV12-4 and J usage is TRBJ2-3; the D gene is possibly TRBD1 (5 bases). This CDR3 comprises 14 residues. The V end lost 2 bases, the J end lost 4 bases, and 10 bases lay between the germline ends. The CDR3 region is CASSLKGMSDTQYF. The DNA for the CDR3 is TGTGCCAGCAGTTTAAAGGGGATGTCAGATACGCAGTATTTT.

This clonotype was observed a handful of times. Just one base apart from a much larger clone, this may be a read error. The chain recombines TRBV5-1 with TRBJ1-1, with D hard to call. V shed 0 bases and J shed 1 base, with 10 bases lying between them. The CDR3 loop spans 15 amino acids. The germline CDR1 and CDR2 sequences are SGHRS and YFSETQ. The CDR3 DNA is TGCGCCAGCAGCTTGGATTTAACCTGGAACACTGAAGCTTTCTTT. Protein product: CASSLDLTWNTEAFF.

Ten or more counts support this clonotype. The V gene is TRBV6-2 or TRBV6-3, the J gene TRBJ2-5; D gene uncertain. V dropped 2 bases and J dropped 6 bases, with 4 bases sitting between them. This CDR3 is built from 11 residues. CDR1 is MNHEY and CDR2 is SVGEGT in the germline V gene. For the CDR3, the DNA is TGTGCCAGCAGTTACGGGCAGACCCAGTACTTC. This encodes CASSYGQTQYF.

This clonotype counts as large. The rearrangement links TRBV7-2 to TRBJ1-5; D is possibly TRBD1 (6 bases). Germline-derived CDR1 and CDR2 are SGHTA and FQGNSA. This CDR3 spans 13 amino acids. Deletions cut 2 bases from V and 4 bases from J, with 6 bases between. For the CDR3, the DNA is TGTGCCAGCAGCTTAACAGGGAATCAGCCCCAGCATTTT. Amino acid sequence: CASSLTGNQPQHF.